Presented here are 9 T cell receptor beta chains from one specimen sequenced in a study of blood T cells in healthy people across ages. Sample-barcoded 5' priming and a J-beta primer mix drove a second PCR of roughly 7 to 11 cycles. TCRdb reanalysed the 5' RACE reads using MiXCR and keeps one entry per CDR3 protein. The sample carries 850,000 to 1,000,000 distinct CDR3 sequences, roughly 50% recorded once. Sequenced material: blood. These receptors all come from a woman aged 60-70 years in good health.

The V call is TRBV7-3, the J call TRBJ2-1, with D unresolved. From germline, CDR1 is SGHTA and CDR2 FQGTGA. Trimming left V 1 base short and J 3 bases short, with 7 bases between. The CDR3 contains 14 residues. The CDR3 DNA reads TGTGCCAGCAGCTTAAACTGGCTCTACAATGAGCAGTTCTTC. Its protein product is CASSLNWLYNEQFF.

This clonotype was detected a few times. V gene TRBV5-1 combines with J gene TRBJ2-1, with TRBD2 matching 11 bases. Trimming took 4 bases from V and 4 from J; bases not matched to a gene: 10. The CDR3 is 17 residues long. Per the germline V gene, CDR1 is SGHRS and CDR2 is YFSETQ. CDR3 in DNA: TGCGCCAGCAGCCCCCGGCCGACTAGCGGGGCTTACAATGAGCAGTTCTTC. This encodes CASSPRPTSGAYNEQFF.

This chain's CDR3 is CSARPHLQDNEQFF. As DNA, the CDR3 is TGCAGTGCTAGACCCCACTTACAGGACAATGAGCAGTTCTTC. This chain uses TRBV20-1 with TRBJ2-1, with D perhaps TRBD1 (5 bases). With 2 bases removed from V and 5 bases from J, the gap between germline ends came to 13 bases. This CDR3 has 14 residues. Per germline, CDR1 DFQATT and CDR2 SNEGSKA (reference sequence).

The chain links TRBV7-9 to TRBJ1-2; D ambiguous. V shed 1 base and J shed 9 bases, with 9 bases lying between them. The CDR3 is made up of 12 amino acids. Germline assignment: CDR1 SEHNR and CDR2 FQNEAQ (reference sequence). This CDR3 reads CASSLDEGRYTF. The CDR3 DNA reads TGTGCCAGCAGCTTAGACGAGGGTCGCTACACCTTC. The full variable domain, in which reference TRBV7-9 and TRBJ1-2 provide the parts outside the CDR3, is DTGVSQNPRHKITKRGQNVTFRCDPISEHNRLYWYRQTLGQGPEFLTYFQNEAQLEKSRLLSDRFSAERPKGSFSTLEIQRTEQGDSAMYLCASSLDEGRYTFGSGTRLTVV.

Here the CDR3 DNA reads TGTGCCAGCTCACCACCGGAGGGGGCGAGCGAGCAGTACTTC. Protein sequence: CASSPPEGASEQYF. This rearrangement joins TRBV18 to TRBJ2-7; a possible D gene is TRBD1 (7 bases). The CDR3 totals 14 residues. Germline lookup yields CDR1 KGHSH and CDR2 LQKENI. The ends were cut back, 0 bases at V and 6 bases at J, with 12 bases in the middle.

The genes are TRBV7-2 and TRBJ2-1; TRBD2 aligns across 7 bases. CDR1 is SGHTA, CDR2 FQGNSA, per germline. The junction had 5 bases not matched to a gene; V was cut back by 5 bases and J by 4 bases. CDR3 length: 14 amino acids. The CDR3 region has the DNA TGTGCCAGCAGCCCCCGGGAGGAATACAATGAGCAGTTCTTC. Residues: CASSPREEYNEQFF.

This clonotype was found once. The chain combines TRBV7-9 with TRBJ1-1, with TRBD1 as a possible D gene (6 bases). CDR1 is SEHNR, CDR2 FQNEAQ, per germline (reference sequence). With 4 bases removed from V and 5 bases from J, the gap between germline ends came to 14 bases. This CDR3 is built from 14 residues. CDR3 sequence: CASSSGQSWTEAFF. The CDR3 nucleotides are TGTGCCAGCAGCTCGGGACAAAGTTGGACTGAAGCTTTCTTT.

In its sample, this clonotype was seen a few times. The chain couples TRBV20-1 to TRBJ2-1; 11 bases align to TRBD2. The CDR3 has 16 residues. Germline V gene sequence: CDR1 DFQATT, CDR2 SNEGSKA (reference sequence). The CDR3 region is CSAHTGGLAGGFEQFF. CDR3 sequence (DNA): TGCAGCGCCCATACCGGCGGCTTAGCGGGAGGGTTTGAGCAGTTCTTC.

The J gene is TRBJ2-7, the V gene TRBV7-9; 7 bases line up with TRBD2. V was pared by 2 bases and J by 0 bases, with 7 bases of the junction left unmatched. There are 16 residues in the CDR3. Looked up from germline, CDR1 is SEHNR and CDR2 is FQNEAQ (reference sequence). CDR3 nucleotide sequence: TGTGCCAGCAGCTTATCGCGTTCGGGGGGCTCCTACGAGCAGTACTTC. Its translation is CASSLSRSGGSYEQYF.